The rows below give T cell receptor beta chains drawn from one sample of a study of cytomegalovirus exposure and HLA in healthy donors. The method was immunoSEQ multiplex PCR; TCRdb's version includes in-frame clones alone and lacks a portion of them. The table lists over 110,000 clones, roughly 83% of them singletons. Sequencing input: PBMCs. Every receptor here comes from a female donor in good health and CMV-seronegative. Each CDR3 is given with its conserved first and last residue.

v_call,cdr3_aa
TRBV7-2,CASSDTSGGDKETQYF
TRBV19,CASSPRAGVPEAFF
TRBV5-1,CASSLGLVGAKETQYF
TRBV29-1,CSVAPEGRYTF
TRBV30,CAWSRSGDGEQYF
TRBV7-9,CASSFAEGQSYEQYF
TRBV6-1,CASSETGVNSPLHF
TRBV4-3,CASSQWGTGNMNTEAFF
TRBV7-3,CASSSSGGAGNEQFF
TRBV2,CASSVRGSDYGYTF
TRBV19,CASSIDQAGGRNQPQHF
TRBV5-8,CASSTLGVGGGDTQYF
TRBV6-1,CASSEGHIRGNQPQHF
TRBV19,CASSISSGGYYEQYF